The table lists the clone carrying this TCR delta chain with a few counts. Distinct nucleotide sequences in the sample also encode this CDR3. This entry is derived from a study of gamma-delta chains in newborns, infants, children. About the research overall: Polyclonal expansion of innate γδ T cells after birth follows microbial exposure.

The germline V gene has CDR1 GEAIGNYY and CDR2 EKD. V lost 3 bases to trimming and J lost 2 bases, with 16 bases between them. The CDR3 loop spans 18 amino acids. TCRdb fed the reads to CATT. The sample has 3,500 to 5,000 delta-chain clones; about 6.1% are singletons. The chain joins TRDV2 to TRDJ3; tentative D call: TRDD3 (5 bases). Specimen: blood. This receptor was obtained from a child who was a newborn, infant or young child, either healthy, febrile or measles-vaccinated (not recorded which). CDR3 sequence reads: CACDYVLGGPWDTRQMFF. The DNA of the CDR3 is TGTGCCTGTGACTATGTACTAGGGGGCCCCTGGGACACCCGACAGATGTTTTTC.